This entry concerns a single T cell receptor (beta chain). Its cognate antigen has yet to be identified. It has no much larger one-base neighbor in the sample; base qualities were not kept. TCR CDR3 regions were amplified from genomic DNA by multiplex PCR using the deep immunoSEQ assay. Extracted genomic DNA from each cell subset was distributed evenly across all wells of several immunoSEQ 96-well plates, and each plate was treated as a replicate. For sorted subsets, 200 to 250 ng of genomic DNA, equivalent to around 31,000 T cell genomes, went into each replicate PCR. The purified libraries were quantified using a Qubit 3.0 fluorometer, sized with a Bioanalyzer 2100, and then quantified again using the KAPA Library Quantification kit. A separate single-read 150-cycle Illumina NextSeq 550 flow cell was used to sequence each immunoSEQ 96-well plate. In the authors' own workflow: Because the immunoSEQ output included only junctional sequences and no quality scores, the filtering could not be the same as the filtering used for full-length reads. Sequences were annotated with PyIR, a Python wrapper for IgBLAST v1.9, using IMGT germline references to assign V/J genes and CDR3. Reads were removed for weak V/J assignments (E-value above 1e-6), missing CDR3, stop codons, out-of-frame junctions, or ambiguous translated residues. V3J clonotypes were defined by identical inferred V gene, J gene, and CDR3 amino acid sequence. The percentage overlap between two repertoires was calculated by dividing the number of shared unique clonotypes by the size of the smaller repertoire. Three approaches were used to assess repertoire richness: RTK rarefaction, the Chao1 estimator, and Recon v2.1 estimates of unobserved clonotypes. Generation probabilities for all TCRbeta clonotypes obtained by the gDNA method from several donors were computed using OLGA. Here the immuneACCESS table is served through TCRdb, limited to in-frame sequences with V and J called. Missing clones are a known gap in these copies; in checked studies unresolved V genes cover under half, and the rest lacks a known reason. That table furnishes V, J and clone size, whereas the DNA furnished D and trimming. Counted in this sample were over a million clones; 96% of them appeared once. The ten largest clones capture approximately 1.2% of the sample.

The data were taken from a study of shared clonotypes between healthy human individuals (TCRdb year 2020). With regard to the full study: The cohort included a few men and two women between 18 and 49 years of age. Per donor, three plates each were used for CD4 naive and CD4 memory, two for CD8 naive, and one for CD8 memory. The study deeply sequenced blood TCR repertoires of about five healthy adults to estimate repertoire size and the extent of clonotype sharing between individuals. To increase sequencing depth and limit assay-specific biases, different laboratories used diverse techniques to prepare libraries and sequence TCR repertoires. Between about 0.85 and 9.5 billion PBMCs per donor were obtained by leukapheresis. Here is what the overall study found, with its caveats: Pairwise subsampling indicated that sequencing depth was expected to affect the degree of clonotype sharing among donors. Because the study included a small number of donors, the genetic and exposure-history diversity represented was limited. Naive subsets generally had larger estimated clonotype richness than memory subsets. Sampling was restricted to blood, and TCR repertoires in tissue are likely to differ from TCR repertoires in blood. Compared with non-shared clonotypes, the clonotypes found in all four sorted-subset donors had higher generation probabilities. Approximately 5% of naive CD4, around 4% of naive CD8, approximately 2.2% of memory CD4, and 0.4% of memory CD8 clonotypes were shared across four donors. Incomplete sequencing was indicated by rarefaction of sorted-subset datasets, despite the large sequencing depth.

Healthy HIV-negative adults with no recently reported acute infections or vaccinations were included as donors. All donors were Caucasian adults living in Nashville, Tennessee, USA. CD4+ T cells were enriched through magnetic negative selection, after which naive cells were positively selected on CD45RA and the remaining negative fraction served as the memory subset. After blood collection by leukapheresis, PBMCs were isolated using Ficoll-Histopaque density gradient centrifugation and then cryopreserved in the vapor phase of liquid nitrogen. Analytical flow cytometry was used to check the purity and quantity of each magnetically sorted T cell population. Genomic DNA was isolated from each sorted fraction and quantified by UV absorbance on a Nanodrop 2000c. Looking up the germline V gene yields CDR1 SGHRS and CDR2 YFSETQ. Germline trimming: 0 bases from V, 1 base from J; junction bases outside gene matches: 3. The CDR3 holds 15 amino acids from the cysteine to the phenylalanine. The retained sequence is limited to the CDR3, 45 bases, with the frame set at the first base.

The V and J genes are TRBV5-1 and TRBJ2-7, with 8 bases in between that match TRBD1. The sequencing input was naive CD4+ T cells sorted from blood. The sample's cell subset or site label is to be understood as: CD45RA+ positively selected. This receptor was taken from a man aged 30-40 years in good health. The CDR3 reads CASSLGRQGSYEQYF. The nucleotide sequence is TGCGCCAGCAGCTTGGGGAGACAGGGGTCCTACGAGCAGTACTTC. Outside the CDR3, residues come from the reference TRBV5-1 and TRBJ2-7 proteins, so the full variable domain is: KAGVTQTPRYLIKTRGQQVTLSCSPISGHRSVSWYQQTPGQGLQFLFEYFSETQRNKGNFPGRFSGRQFSNSRSEMNVSTLELGDSALYLCASSLGRQGSYEQYFGPGTRLTVT.